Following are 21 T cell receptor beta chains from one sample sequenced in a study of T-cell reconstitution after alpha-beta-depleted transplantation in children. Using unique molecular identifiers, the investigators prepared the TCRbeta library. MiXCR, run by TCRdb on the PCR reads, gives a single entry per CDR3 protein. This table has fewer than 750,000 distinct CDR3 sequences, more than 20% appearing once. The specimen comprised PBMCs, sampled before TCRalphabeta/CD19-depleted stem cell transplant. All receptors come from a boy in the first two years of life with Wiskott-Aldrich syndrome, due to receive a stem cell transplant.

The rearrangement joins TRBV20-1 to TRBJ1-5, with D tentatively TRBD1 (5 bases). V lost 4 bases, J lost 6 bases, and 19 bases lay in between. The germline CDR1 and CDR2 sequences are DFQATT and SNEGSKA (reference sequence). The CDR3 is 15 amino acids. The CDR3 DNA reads TGCAGTGCTACCTCCCAAGGCAGGGCCGGTCAGCCCCAGCATTTT. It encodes CSATSQGRAGQPQHF.

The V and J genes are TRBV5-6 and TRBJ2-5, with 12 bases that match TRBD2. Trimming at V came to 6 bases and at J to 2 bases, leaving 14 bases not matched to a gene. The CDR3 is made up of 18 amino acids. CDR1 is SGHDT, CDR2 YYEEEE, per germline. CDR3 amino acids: CASTKKGKTSGSQETQYF. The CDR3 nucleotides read TGTGCCAGCACCAAAAAGGGGAAGACTAGCGGGAGTCAAGAGACCCAGTACTTC.

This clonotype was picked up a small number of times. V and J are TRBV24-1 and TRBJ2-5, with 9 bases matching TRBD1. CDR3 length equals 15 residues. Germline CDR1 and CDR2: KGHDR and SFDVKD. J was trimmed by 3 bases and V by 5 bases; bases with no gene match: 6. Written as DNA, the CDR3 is TGTGCCACCAGTGGCTTGACAGGGGGAAAAGAGACCCAGTACTTC. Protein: CATSGLTGGKETQYF.

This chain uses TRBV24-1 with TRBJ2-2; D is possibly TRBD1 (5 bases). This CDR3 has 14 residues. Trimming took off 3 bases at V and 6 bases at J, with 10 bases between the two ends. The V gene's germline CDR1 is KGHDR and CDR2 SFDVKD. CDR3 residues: CATSDPRVAGELFF. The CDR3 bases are TGTGCCACCAGTGATCCCAGGGTCGCCGGGGAGCTGTTTTTT.

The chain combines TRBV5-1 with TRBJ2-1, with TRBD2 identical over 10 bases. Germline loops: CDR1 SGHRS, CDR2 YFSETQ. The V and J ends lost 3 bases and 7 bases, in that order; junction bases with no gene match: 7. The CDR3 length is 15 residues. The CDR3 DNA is TGCGCCAGCAGCTCAACCGGGACTAGCGCGAATGAGCAGTTCTTC. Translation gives CASSSTGTSANEQFF.

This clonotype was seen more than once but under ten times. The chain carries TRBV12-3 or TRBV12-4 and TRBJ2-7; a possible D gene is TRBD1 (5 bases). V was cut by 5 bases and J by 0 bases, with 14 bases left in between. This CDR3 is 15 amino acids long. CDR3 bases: TGTGCCAGCAGTCCGGCAGGGCGCTCCTCCTACGAGCAGTACTTC. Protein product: CASSPAGRSSYEQYF.

The CDR3 loop reads CSKTSGGPSYEQYF. CDR3 nucleotides: TGCAGTAAGACTAGCGGAGGGCCCTCCTACGAGCAGTACTTC. V and J are TRBV20-1 and TRBJ2-7; 9 bases align to TRBD2. J lost 0 bases, V lost 8 bases, and 8 bases had no gene match. The CDR3 covers 14 residues. Germline CDR1 and CDR2: DFQATT and SNEGSKA (reference sequence).

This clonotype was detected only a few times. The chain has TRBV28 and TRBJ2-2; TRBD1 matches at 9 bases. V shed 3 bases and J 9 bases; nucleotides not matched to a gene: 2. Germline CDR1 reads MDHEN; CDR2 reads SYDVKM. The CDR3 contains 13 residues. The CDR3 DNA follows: TGTGCCAGCAGTTTGACAGGGGGTTGGGAGCTGTTTTTT. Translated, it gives CASSLTGGWELFF.

CDR3 sequence: CAWRPDRDSNQPQHF. The CDR3 nucleotides read TGTGCCTGGAGACCAGACAGGGATAGCAATCAGCCCCAGCATTTT. The chain combines TRBV30 with TRBJ1-5; 7 bases are a match to TRBD1. V was pared by 3 bases and J by 0 bases, with 5 bases of the junction left unmatched. The CDR3 covers 15 residues. Germline V CDR1 and CDR2: GTSNPN, SVGIG (reference sequence).

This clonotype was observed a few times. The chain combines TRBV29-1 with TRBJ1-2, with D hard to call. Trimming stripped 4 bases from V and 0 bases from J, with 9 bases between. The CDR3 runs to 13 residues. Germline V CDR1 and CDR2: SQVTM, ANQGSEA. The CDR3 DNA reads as TGCAGCGTTGTTATGAGCACTAACTATGGCTACACCTTC. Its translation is CSVVMSTNYGYTF. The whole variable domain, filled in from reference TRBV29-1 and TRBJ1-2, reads SAVISQKPSRDICQRGTSLTIQCQVDSQVTMMFWYRQQPGQSLTLIATANQGSEATYESGFVIDKFPISRPNLTFSTLTVSNMSPEDSSIYLCSVVMSTNYGYTFGSGTRLTVV.

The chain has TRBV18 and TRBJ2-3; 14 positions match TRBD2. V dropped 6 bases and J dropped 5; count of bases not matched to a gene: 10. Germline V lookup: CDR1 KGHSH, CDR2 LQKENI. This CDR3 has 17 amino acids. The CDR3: CASSRTWGLAGVDTQYF. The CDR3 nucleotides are TGTGCCAGCTCGAGGACATGGGGACTAGCGGGAGTAGATACGCAGTATTTT.

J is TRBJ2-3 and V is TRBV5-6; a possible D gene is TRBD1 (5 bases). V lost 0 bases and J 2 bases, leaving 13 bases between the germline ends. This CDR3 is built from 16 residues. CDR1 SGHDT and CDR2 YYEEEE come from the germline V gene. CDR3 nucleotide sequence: TGTGCCAGCAGCTTGGCCCTGGGGCAGTCCACAGATACGCAGTATTTT. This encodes CASSLALGQSTDTQYF.

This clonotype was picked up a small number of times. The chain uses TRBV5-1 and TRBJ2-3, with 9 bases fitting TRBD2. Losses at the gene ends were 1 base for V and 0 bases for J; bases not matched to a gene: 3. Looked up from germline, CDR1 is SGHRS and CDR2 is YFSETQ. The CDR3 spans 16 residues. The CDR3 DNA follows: TGCGCCAGCAGCTTGCGTAGCGGGAGTAGCACAGATACGCAGTATTTT. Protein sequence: CASSLRSGSSTDTQYF. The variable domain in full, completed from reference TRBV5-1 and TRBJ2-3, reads KAGVTQTPRYLIKTRGQQVTLSCSPISGHRSVSWYQQTPGQGLQFLFEYFSETQRNKGNFPGRFSGRQFSNSRSEMNVSTLELGDSALYLCASSLRSGSSTDTQYFGPGTRLTVL.

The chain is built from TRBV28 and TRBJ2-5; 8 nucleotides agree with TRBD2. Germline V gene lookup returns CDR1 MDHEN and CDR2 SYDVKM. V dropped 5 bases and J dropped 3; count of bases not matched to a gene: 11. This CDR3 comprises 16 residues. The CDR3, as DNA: TGTGCCAGCAGTCAAGCAATAGCGGGGATTAAAGAGACCCAGTACTTC. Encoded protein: CASSQAIAGIKETQYF.

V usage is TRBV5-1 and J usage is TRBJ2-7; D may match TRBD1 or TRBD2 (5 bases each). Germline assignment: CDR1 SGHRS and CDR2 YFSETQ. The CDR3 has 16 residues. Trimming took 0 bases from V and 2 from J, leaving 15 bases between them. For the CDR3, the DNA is TGCGCCAGCAGCTTGGGAGGGGCGCGGACCACCTACGAGCAGTACTTC. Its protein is CASSLGGARTTYEQYF.

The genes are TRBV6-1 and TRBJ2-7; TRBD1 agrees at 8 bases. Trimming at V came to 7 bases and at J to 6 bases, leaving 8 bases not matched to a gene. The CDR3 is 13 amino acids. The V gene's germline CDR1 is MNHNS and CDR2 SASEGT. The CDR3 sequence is CASTARTGFEQYF. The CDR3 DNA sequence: TGTGCCAGCACCGCTCGGACAGGGTTCGAGCAGTACTTC.

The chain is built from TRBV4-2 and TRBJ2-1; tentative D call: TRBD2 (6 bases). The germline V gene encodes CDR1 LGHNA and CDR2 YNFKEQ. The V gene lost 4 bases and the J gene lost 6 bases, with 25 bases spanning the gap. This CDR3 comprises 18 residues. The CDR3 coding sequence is TGTGCCAGCAGCCCTACCGGGAGTTTGGGATCTAGGGGCAATGAGCAGTTCTTC. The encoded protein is CASSPTGSLGSRGNEQFF.

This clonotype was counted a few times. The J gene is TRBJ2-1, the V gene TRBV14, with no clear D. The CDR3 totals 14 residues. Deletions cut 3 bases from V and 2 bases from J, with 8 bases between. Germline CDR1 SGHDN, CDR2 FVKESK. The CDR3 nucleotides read TGTGCCAGCAGCCATGGTCACACCTACAATGAGCAGTTCTTC. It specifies CASSHGHTYNEQFF.

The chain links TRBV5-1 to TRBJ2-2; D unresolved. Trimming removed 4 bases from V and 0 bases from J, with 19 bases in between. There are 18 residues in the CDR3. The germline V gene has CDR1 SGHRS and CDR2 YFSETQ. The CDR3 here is CASSPAPLGATNTGELFF. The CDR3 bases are TGCGCCAGCAGCCCCGCCCCGCTGGGCGCCACGAACACCGGGGAGCTGTTTTTT.

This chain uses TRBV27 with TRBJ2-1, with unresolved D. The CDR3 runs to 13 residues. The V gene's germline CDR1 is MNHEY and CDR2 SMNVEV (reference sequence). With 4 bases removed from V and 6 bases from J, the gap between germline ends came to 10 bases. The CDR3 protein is CASSSNGPNEQFF. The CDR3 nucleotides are TGTGCCAGCAGTTCGAACGGCCCCAATGAGCAGTTCTTC.

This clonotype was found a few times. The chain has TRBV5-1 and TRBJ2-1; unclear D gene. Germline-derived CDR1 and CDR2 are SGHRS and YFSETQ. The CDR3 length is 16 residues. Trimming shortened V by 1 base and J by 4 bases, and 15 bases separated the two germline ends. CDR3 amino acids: CASSLMTQETYNEQFF. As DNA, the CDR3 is TGCGCCAGCAGCTTGATGACGCAAGAAACATACAATGAGCAGTTCTTC.